The clone carrying this TCR beta chain was detected ten times or more. Read sequence stops 3 residues before the CDR3 end, and the germline J gene provides the missing end. The record originates from a study of T cell clonality in common variable immunodeficiency. Using immunoSEQ multiplex PCR, the repertoire was profiled, and TCRdb retains in-frame clones only, with some absent. The data show 50,000 to 65,000 clones, none appearing only once, with less than 2% held by the ten largest. J gave up 5 bases and V 6 bases, and 7 bases lay outside the gene matches. The CDR3 totals 13 residues. Per germline, CDR1 KGHSH and CDR2 LQKENI.

The sample consisted of peripheral blood mononuclear cells. The chain recombines TRBV18 with TRBJ2-7; 7 nucleotides match TRBD1. This TCR derives from a person aged 18 to 75 in good health. Partial CDR3 DNA: TGTGCCAGCTCCCGACAGGGTAACGACGAG. It translates to CASSRQGNDE. The whole CDR3 sequence is CASSRQGNDEQYF.